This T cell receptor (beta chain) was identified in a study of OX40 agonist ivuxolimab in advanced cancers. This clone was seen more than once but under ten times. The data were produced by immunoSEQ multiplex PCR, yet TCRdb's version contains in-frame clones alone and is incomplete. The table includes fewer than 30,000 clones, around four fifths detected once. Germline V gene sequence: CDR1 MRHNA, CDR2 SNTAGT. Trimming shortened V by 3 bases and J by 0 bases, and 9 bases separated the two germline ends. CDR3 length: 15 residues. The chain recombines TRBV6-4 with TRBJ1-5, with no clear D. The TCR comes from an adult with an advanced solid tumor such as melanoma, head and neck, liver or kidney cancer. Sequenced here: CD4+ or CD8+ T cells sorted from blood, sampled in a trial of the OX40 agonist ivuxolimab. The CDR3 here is CASSESGDSNQPQHF. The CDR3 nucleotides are TGTGCCAGCAGTGAAAGCGGGGATAGCAATCAGCCCCAGCATTTT.